This T cell receptor beta chain was captured in a study of blood T cells in healthy people across ages. Findings and caveats of the study: Higher diversity, along with more naive CD4+ cells, distinguished long-lived donors from aged donors.

The V segment lost 5 bases and the J segment 2 bases; nucleotides outside the gene matches: 3. The CDR3 covers 15 residues. CDR1 is SGHDN and CDR2 is FVKESK in the germline V gene. PCR was performed a second time for about 7 to 12 cycles using a sample-barcoded 5' primer and a J-beta primer mix. With 12 random nucleotides, a template-switch adaptor tagged each individual cDNA molecule. Individual samples furnished no less than 2.5 million CDR3-containing paired-end reads apiece. Each CDR3 protein is one row after TCRdb ran MiXCR on the 5' RACE reads. The sample contains hundreds of thousands of distinct CDR3 sequences, around 21% of which appear only once. This clonotype showed up just a few times. Its antigen is still unknown.

The rearrangement links TRBV14 to TRBJ2-3; 11 bases align to TRBD2. Sequencing was done on a sample of blood. The sequence was obtained from a man between 70 and 80 years old in good health. DNA of the CDR3: TGTGCCAGCAGCTCACTAGCGGGGGCCACAGATACGCAGTATTTT. As protein: CASSSLAGATDTQYF.